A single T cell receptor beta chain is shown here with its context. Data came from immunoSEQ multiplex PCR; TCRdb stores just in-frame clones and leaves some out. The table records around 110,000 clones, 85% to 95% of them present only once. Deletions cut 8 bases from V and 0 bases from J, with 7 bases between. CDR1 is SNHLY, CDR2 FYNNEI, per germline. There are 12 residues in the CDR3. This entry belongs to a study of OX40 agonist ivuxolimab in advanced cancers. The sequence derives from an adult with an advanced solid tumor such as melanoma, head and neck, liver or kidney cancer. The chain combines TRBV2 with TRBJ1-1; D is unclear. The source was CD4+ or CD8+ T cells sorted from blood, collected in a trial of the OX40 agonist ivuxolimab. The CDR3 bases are TGTGCCAGCGCGGGTCTGAACACTGAAGCTTTCTTT. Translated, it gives CASAGLNTEAFF.